This T cell receptor (beta chain) was sequenced in a study of shared clonotypes between healthy human individuals. The V gene's germline CDR1 is MDHEN and CDR2 SYDVKM. The CDR3 sequence is 11 residues long. Deletions cut 4 bases from V and 8 bases from J, with 6 bases between. TCRdb's copy holds only in-frame clones and misses some; the assay was immunoSEQ multiplex PCR. The table lists around 2.5 million clones, more than 85% of them singletons. The chain uses TRBV28 and TRBJ2-1; D unclear. Sequences were obtained from naive CD4+ T cells from PBMCs. Subset indicated: CD45RA+ positively selected. This sequence was found in a man younger than 30 in good health. Some clones in this sample may be carry-over from other donors' samples. CDR3 region: CASSSNYEQFF. In DNA form, the CDR3 reads TGTGCCAGCAGTTCCAACTATGAGCAGTTCTTC.